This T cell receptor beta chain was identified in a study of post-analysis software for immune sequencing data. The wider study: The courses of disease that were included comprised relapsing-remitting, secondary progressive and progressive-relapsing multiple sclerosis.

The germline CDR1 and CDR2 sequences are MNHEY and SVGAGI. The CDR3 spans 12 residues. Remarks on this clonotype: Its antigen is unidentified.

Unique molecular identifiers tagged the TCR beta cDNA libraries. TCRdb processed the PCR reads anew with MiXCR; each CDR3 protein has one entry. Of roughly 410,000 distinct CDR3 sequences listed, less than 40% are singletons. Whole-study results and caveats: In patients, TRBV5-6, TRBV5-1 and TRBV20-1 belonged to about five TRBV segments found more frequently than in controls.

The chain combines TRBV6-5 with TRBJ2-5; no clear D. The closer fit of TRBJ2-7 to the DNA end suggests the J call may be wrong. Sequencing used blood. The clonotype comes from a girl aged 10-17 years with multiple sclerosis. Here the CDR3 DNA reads TGTGCCAGCAGTGCCCAAAACTACGAGCAGTACTTC. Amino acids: CASSAQNYEQYF.